This T cell receptor (beta chain) originates from a study of CD8 T cells in Susac syndrome. Roughly 0.45 to 1 ug RNA was reverse transcribed with random hexamers. TCRdb reprocessed the immunoSEQ multiplex PCR reads via MiXCR and lists one record per CDR3 protein. Among under 200,000 distinct CDR3 sequences, approximately 95% were seen once, and the ten largest hold around 0.15%. CDR1 is SEHNR and CDR2 is FQNEAQ in the germline V gene (reference sequence). Between the trimmed V and J ends, which lost 6 bases and 6 bases, there was a span of 6 bases. The CDR3 is 11 amino acids. The source material was CD8+ T cells from PBMCs. The TCR sequence derives from a human donor with Susac syndrome. J is TRBJ1-5 and V is TRBV7-9; D is unresolved. The CDR3 spells CASRYCQPQHF. The CDR3 bases are TGTGCCAGCAGATACTGTCAGCCCCAGCATTTT.